This is a list of T cell receptor beta chains from one sample in a study of identical twins. TCRdb re-called the 5' RACE reads with MiXCR, one entry per CDR3 protein. The table shows 1.5 million or so distinct CDR3 sequences, with about 30% occurring only once. The material sequenced was cord blood. The origin of the receptors is a newborn girl in good health. CDR3s include the opening cysteine and the closing phenylalanine or tryptophan. D genes are given only for firm matches. Only some rows state a clone size, as once, few, many or a class for expanded clones.

v_gene,d_gene,j_gene,abundance,CDR3aa,CDR3nt
TRBV5-1,NA,TRBJ2-1,NA,CASSLVPGGGYEQFF,TGCGCCAGCAGCTTGGTACCGGGCGGAGGGTATGAGCAGTTCTTC
TRBV7-6,TRBD2,TRBJ2-3,NA,CASSLVETSGRRDTQYF,TGTGCCAGCAGCTTAGTCGAGACTAGCGGGAGGCGGGATACGCAGTATTTT
TRBV29-1,TRBD1,TRBJ2-5,NA,CSVRDRVGEAQYF,TGCAGCGTCCGAGACAGGGTCGGAGAGGCCCAGTACTTC
TRBV7-7,TRBD2,TRBJ2-1,NA,CASSLALAGVDEQFF,TGTGCTAGCAGCTTAGCGCTAGCGGGAGTTGATGAGCAGTTCTTC
TRBV29-1,NA,TRBJ1-3,NA,CSVRNGNTIYF,TGCAGCGTTCGGAACGGAAACACCATATATTTT
TRBV5-1,NA,TRBJ2-7,NA,CASRPSGDIYEQYF,TGCGCCAGCAGACCTTCCGGGGACATCTACGAGCAGTACTTC
TRBV7-2,TRBD2,TRBJ2-1,few,CASSSTPGTSGNNEQFF,TGTGCCAGCAGCTCTACCCCCGGGACTAGCGGGAACAATGAGCAGTTCTTC
TRBV2,TRBD1,TRBJ2-1,NA,CASGKGQQETQFF,TGTGCCAGCGGGAAGGGACAGCAAGAGACCCAGTTCTTC
TRBV10-3,NA,TRBJ2-1,few,CAIRDSGIFTNEQFF,TGTGCCATCAGGGACAGCGGGATATTCACCAATGAGCAGTTCTTC
TRBV20-1,NA,TRBJ1-1,few,CSARAHILANTEAFF,TGCAGTGCTAGAGCCCATATCTTGGCGAACACTGAAGCTTTCTTT
TRBV20-1,TRBD2,TRBJ2-1,few,CSARRAGGSGNEQFF,TGCAGTGCTAGACGAGCGGGGGGATCAGGCAATGAGCAGTTCTTC
TRBV29-1,TRBD2,TRBJ2-7,many,CSVEVRLAGLYEQYF,TGCAGCGTTGAGGTCCGGCTAGCGGGGCTCTACGAGCAGTACTTC
TRBV19,NA,TRBJ2-2,few,CASSIPGTRSGELFF,TGTGCCAGTAGTATACCCGGGACACGATCCGGGGAGCTGTTTTTT
TRBV4-1,NA,TRBJ1-5,NA,CASSQVVWQGKGNQPQHF,TGCGCCAGCAGCCAAGTAGTTTGGCAGGGAAAGGGCAATCAGCCCCAGCATTTT
TRBV10-3,NA,TRBJ2-7,NA,CATQGQETSYEQYF,TGTGCCACCCAGGGGCAGGAGACCTCCTACGAGCAGTACTTC
TRBV7-9,NA,TRBJ1-2,few,CASSLVLDTATTYGYGYTF,TGTGCCAGCAGCTTAGTCCTGGACACCGCTACAACCTATGGCTATGGCTACACCTTC
TRBV20-1,NA,TRBJ1-1,NA,CSASPGTTEAFF,TGCAGTGCTAGTCCAGGAACCACTGAAGCTTTCTTT
TRBV5-1,NA,TRBJ2-7,NA,CASSFLASRPYEQYF,TGCGCCAGCAGCTTTTTGGCTAGCAGACCCTACGAGCAGTACTTC
TRBV29-1,TRBD1,TRBJ2-6,NA,CSVAEPRTGIDSGANVLTF,TGCAGCGTTGCTGAACCCCGGACAGGCATAGACTCTGGGGCCAACGTCCTGACTTTC
TRBV20-1,NA,TRBJ1-1,NA,CSARFRNTEAFF,TGCAGTGCTAGATTCCGGAACACTGAAGCTTTCTTT
TRBV7-2,NA,TRBJ1-2,once,CASSVVPRTDFYGYTF,TGTGCCAGCAGCGTAGTCCCACGGACTGATTTCTATGGCTACACCTTC